This passage covers 19 T cell receptor beta chains from one sample sequenced in a study of cytomegalovirus exposure and HLA in healthy donors. Produced via immunoSEQ multiplex PCR; TCRdb's table is partial and in-frame only. The sample shows about 180,000 clones, approximately 90% of them seen only once. The sample comprised PBMCs. Receptors were obtained from a woman between 25 and 40 years old in good health and CMV-seronegative.

This chain links TRBV4-1 with TRBJ2-5; 8 bases are shared with TRBD1. J gave up 5 bases and V 7 bases, and 9 bases lay outside the gene matches. The CDR3 has 14 amino acids. Germline assignment: CDR1 MGHRA and CDR2 YSYEKL. CDR3 nucleotides: TGCGCCAGCAAACGAACAGGGGGTGGTGAGACCCAGTACTTC. Its protein is CASKRTGGGETQYF.

The chain couples TRBV5-6 to TRBJ2-3; D is possibly TRBD1 (5 bases). CDR1 is SGHDT and CDR2 is YYEEEE in the germline V gene. V was pared by 0 bases and J by 3 bases, with 11 bases between. The CDR3 runs 15 residues. As DNA, the CDR3 is TGTGCCAGCAGCTTGGCAGGGCTGGGGACAGATACGCAGTATTTT. Its protein product is CASSLAGLGTDTQYF.

The J gene is TRBJ1-5, the V gene TRBV19, with TRBD1 as a possible D gene (5 bases). V lost 5 bases and J 1 base, leaving 9 bases between the germline ends. CDR1 and CDR2 from the germline V gene are LNHDA and SQIVND (reference sequence). This CDR3 contains 14 residues. CDR3 nucleotide sequence: TGTGCCAGTAGTGCAGGGATGAGCAATCAGCCCCAGCATTTT. Encoded protein: CASSAGMSNQPQHF.

The genes are TRBV4-1 and TRBJ1-2; maybe TRBD1 (5 bases). V dropped 0 bases and J dropped 1 base, with 6 bases sitting between them. The CDR3 consists of 14 residues. Germline values: CDR1 MGHRA, CDR2 YSYEKL. CDR3 in amino acids: CASSQEQVNYGYTF. In DNA form, the CDR3 reads TGCGCCAGCAGCCAAGAACAGGTTAACTATGGCTACACCTTC.

The V call is TRBV12-5, the J call TRBJ2-1; D is unresolved. CDR3 size: 13 residues. CDR1 and CDR2 from the germline V gene are LGHNT and FRNRAP. V was clipped by 2 bases and J by 4 bases, with 6 bases between them. The CDR3 protein is CASGLSAYNEQFF. In DNA, the CDR3 is TGTGCTAGTGGTTTGTCCGCGTACAATGAGCAGTTCTTC.

The gene calls are TRBV7-2 and TRBJ1-5, with D possibly matching TRBD1 (6 bases). The CDR3 sequence is 16 residues long. Germline values: CDR1 SGHTA, CDR2 FQGNSA. With 2 bases removed from V and 5 bases from J, the gap between germline ends came to 16 bases. The CDR3 reads CASSLSGQGPYQPQHF. CDR3 bases: TGTGCCAGCAGCTTAAGCGGCCAGGGGCCCTATCAGCCCCAGCATTTT. Filled out from reference TRBV7-2 and TRBJ1-5, the complete variable domain reads GAGVSQSPSNKVTEKGKDVELRCDPISGHTALYWYRQSLGQGLEFLIYFQGNSAPDKSGLPSDRFSAERTGGSVSTLTIQRTQQEDSAVYLCASSLSGQGPYQPQHFGDGTRLSIL.

The chain combines TRBV29-1 with TRBJ1-1; no clear D. The CDR3 contains 13 residues. The V and J ends lost 4 bases and 4 bases respectively, with 13 bases between them. CDR1 is SQVTM, CDR2 ANQGSEA, per germline. CDR3 coding DNA: TGCAGCGTTGGGCGGGTAAGTGGCACTGAAGCTTTCTTT. This sequence encodes CSVGRVSGTEAFF.

The rearrangement joins TRBV15 to TRBJ2-1, with a weak D call TRBD2 (5 bases). The CDR3 contains 13 residues. V lost 0 bases, J lost 10 bases, and 10 bases lay in between. From germline, CDR1 is LNHNV and CDR2 YYDKDF (reference sequence). CDR3 sequence: CATSRDRRVEQFF. In DNA form, the CDR3 reads TGTGCCACCAGCAGAGATCGGCGGGTCGAGCAGTTCTTC.

The chain joins TRBV5-4 to TRBJ2-2; D possibly corresponds to TRBD2 (5 bases). CDR1 is SGHNT and CDR2 is YYREEE in the germline V gene (reference sequence). The V and J ends lost 1 base and 6 bases respectively, with 10 bases between them. The CDR3 totals 14 residues. CDR3 region: CASSLPSFPGELFF. CDR3 DNA: TGTGCCAGCAGCTTGCCTAGCTTCCCCGGGGAGCTGTTTTTT.

The chain uses TRBV5-6 and TRBJ2-7, with 8 bases fitting TRBD1. V shed 4 bases, J shed 3 bases, and the junction held 9 bases outside the gene matches. Germline CDR1 reads SGHDT; CDR2 reads YYEEEE. The CDR3 sequence is 15 residues long. CDR3: CASSPGEDRDYEQYF. In nucleotides, the CDR3 is TGTGCCAGCAGCCCCGGGGAGGACAGGGACTACGAGCAGTACTTC.

The chain carries TRBV9 and TRBJ1-2; D is uncertain. V lost 0 bases to trimming and J lost 0 bases, with 12 bases between them. The CDR3 is 16 residues long. Germline lookup yields CDR1 SGDLS and CDR2 YYNGEE. CDR3 protein: CASSVEALDPNYGYTF. The CDR3 DNA follows: TGTGCCAGCAGCGTAGAAGCCCTAGATCCTAACTATGGCTACACCTTC.

J is TRBJ2-5 and V is TRBV7-9; 8 bases agree with TRBD1. This CDR3 is 14 amino acids long. The V gene's germline CDR1 is SEHNR and CDR2 FQNEAQ (reference sequence). V lost 5 bases to trimming and J lost 5 bases; unmatched junction nucleotides: 7. CDR3 nucleotides: TGTGCCAGCAGCGGAGACAGGGGCGATGAGACCCAGTACTTC. Protein sequence: CASSGDRGDETQYF.

The chain joins TRBV4-1 to TRBJ2-5, with 7 bases lining up with TRBD1. With 4 bases clipped from V and 4 bases from J, the junction kept 6 bases outside the gene matches. Per the germline V gene, CDR1 is MGHRA and CDR2 is YSYEKL. The length of the CDR3 is 14 residues. The CDR3 protein is CASSRPGGRETQYF. The DNA of the CDR3 is TGCGCCAGCAGCCGCCCAGGGGGAAGAGAGACCCAGTACTTC.

The chain carries TRBV6-1 and TRBJ2-3; the D gene is possibly TRBD2 (5 bases). The CDR3 extends over 12 amino acids. V was pared by 8 bases and J by 4 bases, with 10 bases between. Germline CDR1 is MNHNS and CDR2 is SASEGT. CDR3 region: CASAEEADTQYF. CDR3 coding DNA: TGTGCCAGCGCGGAGGAAGCAGATACGCAGTATTTT.

CDR3 bases: TGTGCCTGGGTTGTAGGGAGCAGAGGCTACACCTTC. It is translated as CAWVVGSRGYTF. The chain recombines TRBV30 with TRBJ1-2; D is unclear. The CDR3 contains 12 residues. V lost 5 bases to trimming and J lost 8 bases, with 15 bases between them. The germline CDR1 and CDR2 sequences are GTSNPN and SVGIG (reference sequence).

This clone was counted only a few times. The rearrangement links TRBV10-3 to TRBJ2-2; 8 nucleotides line up with TRBD1. There are 16 residues in the CDR3. Germline V gives CDR1 ENHRY, CDR2 SYGVKD. Trimming took 6 bases from V and 0 from J; bases not matched to a gene: 6. CDR3 residues: CAIRTDRAANTGELFF. The CDR3 DNA follows: TGTGCCATCAGAACGGACAGGGCCGCGAACACCGGGGAGCTGTTTTTT.

The chain links TRBV4-1 to TRBJ1-1, with 7 nucleotides matching TRBD1. J gave up 10 bases and V 4 bases, and 9 bases lay outside the gene matches. This CDR3 contains 13 residues. Germline CDR1 and CDR2: MGHRA and YSYEKL. The CDR3 sequence: CASSLQGIRGAFF. The CDR3 region has the DNA TGCGCCAGCAGCCTACAGGGGATCCGTGGAGCTTTCTTT.

V usage is TRBV27 and J usage is TRBJ1-6; D perhaps matches TRBD1 (5 bases). The CDR3 is made up of 15 amino acids. V was trimmed by 6 bases and J by 7 bases, leaving 16 bases between them. Germline V gene lookup returns CDR1 MNHEY and CDR2 SMNVEV (reference sequence). CDR3 bases: TGTGCCAGCAGCTTGCAGGGCCTGGCAAATTCACCCCTCCACTTT. As protein: CASSLQGLANSPLHF.

A few counts support this clone. The genes are TRBV2 and TRBJ1-5, with TRBD1 matching 8 bases. The CDR3 contains 14 residues. The V and J ends lost 6 bases and 9 bases, in that order; junction bases with no gene match: 10. CDR1 is SNHLY, CDR2 FYNNEI, per germline. CDR3 coding DNA: TGTGCCAGCAGGGATGGGACAGGAGGGGGGCCCCAGCATTTT. Translating it yields CASRDGTGGGPQHF. The whole variable domain, filled in from reference TRBV2 and TRBJ1-5, reads EPEVTQTPSHQVTQMGQEVILRCVPISNHLYFYWYRQILGQKVEFLVSFYNNEISEKSEIFDDQFSVERPDGSNFTLKIRSTKLEDSAMYFCASRDGTGGGPQHFGDGTRLSIL.